This TCR beta chain was documented in a study of blood T cell repertoires in COVID-19. About the research overall: Spain, Italy and the United States supplied samples that represented acute and convalescent COVID-19.

This clone was detected a few times. Study processing details: Using reference gene primer amplification, nucleated cell counts were estimated. Here immunoSEQ multiplex PCR was the method, and the copy in TCRdb shows in-frame clones only, minus some. Clone size and the V and J calls come from that table; the DNA yielded D and trimming. The sample yields some 220,000 clones, roughly four fifths seen once. The CDR3 loop spans 16 amino acids. After removal of 2 bases from V and 6 bases from J, the junction contained 9 bases not matched to a gene. Germline V lookup: CDR1 MNHEY, CDR2 SMNVEV (reference sequence).

The rearrangement joins TRBV27 to TRBJ2-7; TRBD1 matches 11 bases. The TCR comes from a woman aged 60-70 years with acute or convalescent COVID-19. Sequenced: peripheral blood. CDR3 nucleotides: TGTGCCAGCAGTTTAGATGCGGACAGGGGGCCGGGCGAGCAGTACTTC. It codes for CASSLDADRGPGEQYF.